This TCR beta chain was recovered during a study of cytotoxic CD8 clonotypes in ibrutinib-treated CLL. Across the whole study: Mean values per sample were some 250,000 productive templates and around 96,000 productive rearrangements.

V shed 11 bases, J shed 1 base, and the junction held 2 bases outside the gene matches. CDR3 length equals 11 residues. From germline, CDR1 is WSHSY and CDR2 SAAADI. Targeted sequencing depth ranged from 1 in 200,000 to 1 in 1 million T cells. The protocol was immunoSEQ multiplex PCR, while the TCRdb copy is restricted to in-frame clones and leaves out a portion. The table has about 50,000 clones, around half seen once. The chain joins TRBV10-2 to TRBJ2-7; 7 bases match TRBD2. This specimen consisted of PBMCs, obtained after 12 months of ibrutinib treatment. This receptor was identified in a human donor with chronic lymphocytic leukemia. CDR3 protein: CAGRVSYEQYF. The CDR3 DNA reads TGCGCCGGGAGGGTTTCCTACGAGCAGTACTTC.